These T cell receptor beta chains were read from a single sample in a study of cytotoxic CD8 clonotypes in ibrutinib-treated CLL. TCRdb keeps only in-frame clones here, not all; method: immunoSEQ multiplex PCR. The table includes 100,000 to 150,000 clones, approximately 85% detected once. The sequenced sample was PBMCs, obtained after 24 months of ibrutinib treatment. The origin of the receptors is a human donor with chronic lymphocytic leukemia. Each CDR3 is given with its conserved first and last residue. D genes are given only for firm matches. The size entry is marked missing in some rows and otherwise reads once, few, many or a size class.

J gene	V gene	clone size	D gene	CDR3 DNA	CDR3 protein
TRBJ2-5	TRBV28	NA	NA	TGTGCCAGCAGTCCCCCGCCCCTGCGAGAGACCCAGTACTTC	CASSPPPLRETQYF
TRBJ2-5	TRBV29-1	NA	TRBD2	TGCAGCGTGCCGGGACTAGCGATTAGAGAGACCCAGTACTTC	CSVPGLAIRETQYF
TRBJ2-2	TRBV7-9	NA	NA	TGTGCCAGCAGCTCACGGGGAGCTTTGAACACCGGGGAGCTGTTTTTT	CASSSRGALNTGELFF
TRBJ1-2	TRBV6-5	NA	TRBD1	TGTGCCAGCAGTTACTCGAGAACAGGGGACTATGGCTACACCTTC	CASSYSRTGDYGYTF
TRBJ1-5	TRBV28	NA	NA	TGTGCCAGCAGTTTATATCGCGGGGGGCCCCAGCATTTT	CASSLYRGGPQHF
TRBJ2-5	TRBV7-2	NA	TRBD2	TGTGCCAGCAGAGCCGGGACTAGTGGGTTCGGGACCCAGTACTTC	CASRAGTSGFGTQYF
TRBJ2-7	TRBV19	NA	TRBD1	TGTGCCAGTACCCGCGGGACAGGTGCCACCTACGAGCAGTACTTC	CASTRGTGATYEQYF
TRBJ1-2	TRBV7-9	NA	NA	TGTGCCAGCAGCTTGGGGGGGAGGAAGTCTAACTATGGCTACACCTTC	CASSLGGRKSNYGYTF
TRBJ1-2	TRBV7-9	NA	NA	TGTGCCAGCAGCCACACTGACGTTTATGGCTACACCTTC	CASSHTDVYGYTF
TRBJ2-5	TRBV5-1	NA	TRBD2	TGCGCCAGCAGCCCACTAGCGACTCAAGAGACCCAGTACTTC	CASSPLATQETQYF
TRBJ1-6	TRBV28	NA	NA	TGTGCCAGCAGACCGACAGATAGTAATTCACCCCTCCACTTT	CASRPTDSNSPLHF
TRBJ1-6	TRBV27	few	TRBD1	TGTGCCAGCAGTTCCGATGACAGGGTCTATTCACCCCTCCACTTT	CASSSDDRVYSPLHF
TRBJ1-4	TRBV4-1	few	TRBD1	TGCGCCAGCAGCCAAGATAGGACAGGGACCGAAAAACTGTTTTTT	CASSQDRTGTEKLFF
TRBJ1-3	TRBV7-2	NA	NA	TGTGCCAGCAGCTTATGGGCAAGCTCTGGAAACACCATATATTTT	CASSLWASSGNTIYF
TRBJ2-1	TRBV18	NA	NA	TGTGCCAGCTCACCAAAAGGGGACCCCTACCATTCAAATGAGCAGTTCTTC	CASSPKGDPYHSNEQFF
TRBJ2-5	TRBV18	NA	TRBD1	TGTGCCAGCTCACTAACCGGGACAGGGGTAGGAGAGACCCAGTACTTC	CASSLTGTGVGETQYF